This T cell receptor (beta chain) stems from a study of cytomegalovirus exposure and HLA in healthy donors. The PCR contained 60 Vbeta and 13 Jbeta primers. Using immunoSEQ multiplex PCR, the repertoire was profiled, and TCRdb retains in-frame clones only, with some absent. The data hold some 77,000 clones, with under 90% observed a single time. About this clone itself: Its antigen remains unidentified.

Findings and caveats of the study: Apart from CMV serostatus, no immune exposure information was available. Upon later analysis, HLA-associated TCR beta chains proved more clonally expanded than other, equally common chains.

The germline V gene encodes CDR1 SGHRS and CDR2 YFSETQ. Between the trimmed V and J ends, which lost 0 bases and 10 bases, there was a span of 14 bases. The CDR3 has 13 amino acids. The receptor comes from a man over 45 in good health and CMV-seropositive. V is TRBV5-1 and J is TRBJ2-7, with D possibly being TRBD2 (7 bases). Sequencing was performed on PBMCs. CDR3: CASSLEGEGEQYF. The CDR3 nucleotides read TGCGCCAGCAGCTTGGAAGGGGAGGGGGAACAGTACTTC.